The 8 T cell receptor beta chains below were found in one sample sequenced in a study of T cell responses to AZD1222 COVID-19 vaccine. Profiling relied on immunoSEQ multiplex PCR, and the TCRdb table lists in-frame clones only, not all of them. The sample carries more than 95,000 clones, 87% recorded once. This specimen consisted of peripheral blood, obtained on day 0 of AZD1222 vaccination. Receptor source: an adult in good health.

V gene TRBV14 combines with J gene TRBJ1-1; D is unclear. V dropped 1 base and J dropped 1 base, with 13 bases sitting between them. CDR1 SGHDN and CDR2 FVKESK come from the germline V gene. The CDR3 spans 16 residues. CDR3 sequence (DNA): TGTGCCAGCAGCCAAGTCCCTGGGGAGTGGAACACTGAAGCTTTCTTT. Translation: CASSQVPGEWNTEAFF.

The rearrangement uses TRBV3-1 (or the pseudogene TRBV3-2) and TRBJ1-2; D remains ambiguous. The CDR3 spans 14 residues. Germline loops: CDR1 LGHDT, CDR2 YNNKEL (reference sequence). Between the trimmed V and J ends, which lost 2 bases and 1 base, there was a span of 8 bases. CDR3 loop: CASSQLTNNYGYTF. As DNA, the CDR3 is TGTGCCAGCAGCCAATTAACGAATAACTATGGCTACACCTTC.

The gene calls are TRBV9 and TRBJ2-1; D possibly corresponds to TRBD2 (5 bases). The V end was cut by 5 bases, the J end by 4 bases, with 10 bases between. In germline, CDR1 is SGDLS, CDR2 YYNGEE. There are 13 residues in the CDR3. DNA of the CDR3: TGTGCCAGCAGTCGGGGAGCGTACAATGAGCAGTTCTTC. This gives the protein CASSRGAYNEQFF. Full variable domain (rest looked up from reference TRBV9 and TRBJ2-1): DSGVTQTPKHLITATGQRVTLRCSPRSGDLSVYWYQQSLDQGLQFLIQYYNGEERAKGNILERFSAQQFPDLHSELNLSSLELGDSALYFCASSRGAYNEQFFGPGTRLTVL.

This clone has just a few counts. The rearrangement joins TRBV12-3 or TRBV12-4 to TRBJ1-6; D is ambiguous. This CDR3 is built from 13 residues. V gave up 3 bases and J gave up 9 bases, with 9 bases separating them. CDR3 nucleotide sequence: TGTGCCAGCAGTTTTGCGGCCATTTCACCCCTCCACTTT. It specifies CASSFAAISPLHF.

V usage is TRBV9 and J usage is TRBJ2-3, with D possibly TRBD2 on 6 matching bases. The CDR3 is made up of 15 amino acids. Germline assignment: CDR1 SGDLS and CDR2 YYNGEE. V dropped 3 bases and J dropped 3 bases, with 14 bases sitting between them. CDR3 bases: TGTGCCAGCAGCGAGGAGGGAGCGCGAACAGATACGCAGTATTTT. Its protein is CASSEEGARTDTQYF. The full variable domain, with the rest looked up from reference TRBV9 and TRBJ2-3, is DSGVTQTPKHLITATGQRVTLRCSPRSGDLSVYWYQQSLDQGLQFLIQYYNGEERAKGNILERFSAQQFPDLHSELNLSSLELGDSALYFCASSEEGARTDTQYFGPGTRLTVL.

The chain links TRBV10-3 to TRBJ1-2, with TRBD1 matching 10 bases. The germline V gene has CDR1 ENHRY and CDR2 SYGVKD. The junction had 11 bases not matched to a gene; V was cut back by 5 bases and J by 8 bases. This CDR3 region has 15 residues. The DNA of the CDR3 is TGTGCCATCAGTAATCCGGGACAGGGGTCGCGCGGCTACACCTTC. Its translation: CAISNPGQGSRGYTF.

Written as DNA, the CDR3 is TGTGCCAGCAGTTTAGGGGTCGGGACCCAGTACTTC. Translating it yields CASSLGVGTQYF. The chain has TRBV28 and TRBJ2-5; D not certain. The germline V and J ends were trimmed by 2 bases and 7 bases, with 8 bases remaining between them. The CDR3 is 12 amino acids. Germline V gene lookup returns CDR1 MDHEN and CDR2 SYDVKM. The full variable domain, in which reference TRBV28 and TRBJ2-5 provide the parts outside the CDR3, is DVKVTQSSRYLVKRTGEKVFLECVQDMDHENMFWYRQDPGLGLRLIYFSYDVKMKEKGDIPEGYSVSREKKERFSLILESASTNQTSMYLCASSLGVGTQYFGPGTRLLVL.

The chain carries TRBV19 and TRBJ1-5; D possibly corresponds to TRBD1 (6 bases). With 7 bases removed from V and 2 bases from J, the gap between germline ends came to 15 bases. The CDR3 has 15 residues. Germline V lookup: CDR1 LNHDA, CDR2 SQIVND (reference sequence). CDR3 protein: CASMPQGTRNQPQHF. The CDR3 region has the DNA TGTGCCAGTATGCCTCAGGGGACGCGCAATCAGCCCCAGCATTTT.